Listed here are 27 T cell receptor beta chains from one sample, sequenced in a study of blood T cell repertoires in COVID-19. Method: immunoSEQ multiplex PCR; TCRdb's copy keeps in-frame clones and lacks some. Altogether 400,000 or so clones are present, roughly 87% being singletons, with the ten largest covering roughly 0.66%. The sample was PBMCs or T cells enriched from blood (not recorded which). These receptors originate from a man between 18 and 29 years old who had recovered from COVID-19.

The V call is TRBV6-1, the J call TRBJ1-1; TRBD1 might be the D (5 bases). This CDR3 has 14 residues. Germline CDR1 is MNHNS and CDR2 is SASEGT. The V end was cut by 1 base, the J end by 5 bases, with 11 bases between. CDR3 in DNA: TGTGCCAGCAGTGAAGTCAGGGTTGGGACTGAAGCTTTCTTT. Residues: CASSEVRVGTEAFF.

This chain uses TRBV29-1 with TRBJ2-4; TRBD2 might be the D (6 bases). Trimming left V 7 bases short and J 4 bases short, with 8 bases between. The CDR3 is made up of 11 amino acids. The germline CDR1 and CDR2 sequences are SQVTM and ANQGSEA. CDR3 sequence (DNA): TGCAGCGGCGGGGAGAAAAACATTCAGTACTTC. Protein: CSGGEKNIQYF.

The CDR3, as DNA: TGTGCCAGCAGCTATGTGGCTGGAGACAGTGAAGCTTTCTTT. This sequence encodes CASSYVAGDSEAFF. The chain links TRBV7-8 to TRBJ1-1, with D possibly matching TRBD1 (5 bases). Trimming took off 4 bases at V and 7 bases at J, with 16 bases between the two ends. Germline V gene data show CDR1 as SGHVS and CDR2 as FQNEAQ. There are 14 residues in the CDR3.

This rearrangement joins TRBV4-2 to TRBJ1-3; a possible D gene is TRBD1 (5 bases). Trimming pared 0 bases from V and 1 base from J, leaving 13 bases between. The CDR3 loop spans 17 amino acids. Looked up from germline, CDR1 is LGHNA and CDR2 is YNFKEQ. Written as DNA, the CDR3 is TGTGCCAGCAGCCAAGACCCAGTTGGGACTTCTGGAAACACCATATATTTT. It codes for CASSQDPVGTSGNTIYF.

The V call is TRBV4-1, the J call TRBJ1-1; 7 bases fit TRBD1. The germline CDR1 and CDR2 sequences are MGHRA and YSYEKL. The junction had 7 bases not matched to a gene; V was cut back by 4 bases and J by 5 bases. This CDR3 comprises 14 residues. CDR3 bases: TGCGCCAGCAGCCCTCAGGGACAGCGAACTGAAGCTTTCTTT. Encoded protein: CASSPQGQRTEAFF.

The V and J genes are TRBV28 and TRBJ1-3, with D perhaps matching TRBD1 (5 bases). The V gene's germline CDR1 is MDHEN and CDR2 SYDVKM. The CDR3 covers 14 residues. Between the trimmed V and J ends, which lost 6 bases and 2 bases, there was a span of 11 bases. CDR3 in DNA: TGTGCCAGCAGACCTCAGGGTACTGGAAACACCATATATTTT. Its protein product is CASRPQGTGNTIYF.

The chain combines TRBV6-5 with TRBJ1-3; D ambiguous. Germline V gives CDR1 MNHEY, CDR2 SVGAGI. The CDR3 has 14 amino acids. V dropped 10 bases and J dropped 1 base, with 14 bases sitting between them. The DNA of the CDR3 is TGTGCCACCCAGGCCGGGGTTTCTGGAAACACCATATATTTT. It codes for CATQAGVSGNTIYF.

This clone was observed a single time. The chain combines TRBV28 with TRBJ1-1; no reliable D call. Trimming left V 4 bases short and J 0 bases short, with 9 bases between. The germline CDR1 and CDR2 sequences are MDHEN and SYDVKM. There are 14 residues in the CDR3. CDR3 coding DNA: TGTGCCAGCAGTTCAACAGCCTTGAACACTGAAGCTTTCTTT. Protein: CASSSTALNTEAFF.

V is TRBV4-2 and J is TRBJ2-3; a possible D gene is TRBD2 (7 bases). Trimming stripped 4 bases from V and 4 bases from J, with 21 bases between. The CDR3 spans 17 residues. Germline assignment: CDR1 LGHNA and CDR2 YNFKEQ. The CDR3 protein is CASSRSQGREIADTQYF. The CDR3 DNA follows: TGTGCCAGCAGCCGCTCTCAGGGGAGGGAAATTGCAGATACGCAGTATTTT.

The chain combines TRBV20-1 with TRBJ2-7; D may be TRBD1 (6 bases). V was cut by 4 bases and J by 6 bases, with 10 bases left in between. Germline loops: CDR1 DFQATT, CDR2 SNEGSKA (reference sequence). The CDR3 spans 11 residues. CDR3 sequence: CSATRQAEQYF. For the CDR3, the DNA is TGCAGTGCTACCCGACAGGCCGAGCAGTACTTC.

The chain uses TRBV5-1 and TRBJ1-3; no firm D call. The CDR3 contains 16 residues. The germline V and J ends were trimmed by 0 bases and 1 base, with 11 bases remaining between them. The V gene's germline CDR1 is SGHRS and CDR2 YFSETQ. The CDR3 bases are TGCGCCAGCAGCTTGGTAGCGGGCTTGTCTGGAAACACCATATATTTT. Protein: CASSLVAGLSGNTIYF.

V usage is TRBV2 and J usage is TRBJ2-5; D is possibly TRBD1 (5 bases). The germline CDR1 and CDR2 sequences are SNHLY and FYNNEI. The CDR3 has 13 amino acids. V was clipped by 3 bases and J by 1 base, with 6 bases between them. The DNA of the CDR3 is TGTGCCAGCAGTGACCAGGGCCAAGAGACCCAGTACTTC. Translated: CASSDQGQETQYF.

This rearrangement joins TRBV5-1 to TRBJ1-1; D gene ambiguous. The CDR3 consists of 14 residues. Germline V gives CDR1 SGHRS, CDR2 YFSETQ. Trimming removed 0 bases at V and 1 base at J, with 7 bases between. The CDR3 is CASSLALENTEAFF. DNA of the CDR3: TGCGCCAGCAGCTTGGCCTTAGAGAACACTGAAGCTTTCTTT.

The chain combines TRBV3-1 (or the pseudogene TRBV3-2) with TRBJ1-1; 7 nucleotides match TRBD1. This CDR3 region has 15 residues. V shed 4 bases and J 5 bases; nucleotides not matched to a gene: 10. CDR1 and CDR2 from the germline V gene are LGHDT and YNNKEL (reference sequence). In DNA form, the CDR3 reads TGTGCCAGCAGCCCACTAGGGGGCGGAGGGACTGAAGCTTTCTTT. Its translation: CASSPLGGGGTEAFF.

The chain employs TRBV7-3 and TRBJ2-5; TRBD1 matches at 7 bases. V shed 5 bases and J 5 bases; nucleotides not matched to a gene: 5. This CDR3 spans 13 amino acids. Germline values: CDR1 SGHTA, CDR2 FQGTGA. CDR3 sequence reads: CASSRTRGETQYF. The CDR3 bases are TGTGCCAGCAGCCGGACCAGGGGGGAGACCCAGTACTTC.

This clone was detected once. The V call is TRBV28, the J call TRBJ1-6; 7 nucleotides match TRBD1. Losses at the gene ends were 5 bases for V and 4 bases for J; bases not matched to a gene: 8. This CDR3 comprises 16 residues. Germline assignment: CDR1 MDHEN and CDR2 SYDVKM. The CDR3 DNA sequence: TGTGCCAGCAGTCCGCAGGGGGTAGGGTATAATTCACCCCTCCACTTT. Its protein product is CASSPQGVGYNSPLHF.

This chain connects TRBV2 to TRBJ2-3; 10 bases align to TRBD2. V shed 3 bases, J shed 6 bases, and the junction held 6 bases outside the gene matches. Germline values: CDR1 SNHLY, CDR2 FYNNEI. This CDR3 contains 15 residues. CDR3 in amino acids: CASSDVAGGLDTQYF. In DNA form, the CDR3 reads TGTGCCAGCAGTGACGTAGCGGGGGGTTTGGATACGCAGTATTTT.

The chain links TRBV5-1 to TRBJ1-1; D perhaps matches TRBD1 (5 bases). The germline V gene encodes CDR1 SGHRS and CDR2 YFSETQ. CDR3 length: 15 amino acids. V was pared by 3 bases and J by 0 bases, with 12 bases between. CDR3 coding DNA: TGCGCCAGCAGCTGGGAGGGGAGTGTGAACACTGAAGCTTTCTTT. This encodes CASSWEGSVNTEAFF. The complete variable domain, with remaining parts taken from reference TRBV5-1 and TRBJ1-1, reads KAGVTQTPRYLIKTRGQQVTLSCSPISGHRSVSWYQQTPGQGLQFLFEYFSETQRNKGNFPGRFSGRQFSNSRSEMNVSTLELGDSALYLCASSWEGSVNTEAFFGQGTRLTVV.

V and J are TRBV18 and TRBJ1-1; 9 positions agree with TRBD1. V shed 3 bases and J 7 bases; nucleotides not matched to a gene: 15. CDR1 is KGHSH, CDR2 LQKENI, per germline. This CDR3 contains 17 residues. In DNA, the CDR3 is TGTGCCAGCTCACCCCCGGGACAGGGACTCGCCGGCAGTGAAGCTTTCTTT. Translating gives CASSPPGQGLAGSEAFF. Full variable domain (rest looked up from reference TRBV18 and TRBJ1-1): NAGVMQNPRHLVRRRGQEARLRCSPMKGHSHVYWYRQLPEEGLKFMVYLQKENIIDESGMPKERFSAEFPKEGPSILRIQQVVRGDSAAYFCASSPPGQGLAGSEAFFGQGTRLTVV.

The chain couples TRBV6-4 to TRBJ2-3; a possible D gene is TRBD2 (6 bases). The ends were cut back, 2 bases at V and 1 base at J, with 7 bases in the middle. Germline V gives CDR1 MRHNA, CDR2 SNTAGT. The CDR3 is made up of 14 amino acids. The CDR3 protein is CASSDASGTDTQYF. The DNA of the CDR3 is TGTGCCAGCAGTGACGCTAGCGGCACAGATACGCAGTATTTT.

The J gene is TRBJ2-7, the V gene TRBV19; 10 bases map to TRBD1. The junction had 4 bases not matched to a gene; V was cut back by 6 bases and J by 2 bases. The CDR3 has 14 amino acids. Germline CDR1 LNHDA, CDR2 SQIVND (reference sequence). DNA for the CDR3: TGTGCCAGTAGCCCGGGACAGGGGACCTACGAGCAGTACTTC. It specifies CASSPGQGTYEQYF.

The chain joins TRBV25-1 to TRBJ1-2; no clear D. This CDR3 contains 15 residues. The germline V gene encodes CDR1 MGHDK and CDR2 SYGVNS. V was pared by 2 bases and J by 8 bases, with 18 bases between. This CDR3 reads CASSEGLRPYGGYTF. DNA for the CDR3: TGTGCCAGCAGTGAAGGACTTCGGCCCTACGGCGGCTACACCTTC.

This clone was seen only once. V usage is TRBV6-5 and J usage is TRBJ2-5, with TRBD1 identical over 7 bases. The CDR3 has 13 amino acids. V trimming: 6 bases; J trimming: 3 bases; junction bases outside the gene matches: 4. The germline CDR1 and CDR2 sequences are MNHEY and SVGAGI. The CDR3, as DNA: TGTGCCAGCAGATGGGGACAGAAAGAGACCCAGTACTTC. This gives the protein CASRWGQKETQYF.

The V gene is TRBV15, the J gene TRBJ2-1, with D possibly matching TRBD1 (5 bases). Trimming pared 0 bases from V and 3 bases from J, leaving 12 bases between. CDR1 LNHNV and CDR2 YYDKDF come from the germline V gene (reference sequence). CDR3 length: 16 amino acids. CDR3: CATSRDRQGIYNEQFF. The DNA of the CDR3 is TGTGCCACCAGCAGAGATCGGCAGGGTATCTACAATGAGCAGTTCTTC.

The rearrangement uses TRBV4-1 and TRBJ1-1; a weak D match, TRBD1 (5 bases). V was trimmed by 2 bases and J by 0 bases, leaving 19 bases between them. Per germline, CDR1 MGHRA and CDR2 YSYEKL. The CDR3 contains 18 residues. The CDR3 DNA is TGCGCCAGCAGCCAAAGAACGATCCGGACAAGAATGAACACTGAAGCTTTCTTT. This sequence encodes CASSQRTIRTRMNTEAFF.

The gene calls are TRBV18 and TRBJ1-1; 10 positions agree with TRBD1. This CDR3 is built from 16 residues. CDR1 is KGHSH and CDR2 is LQKENI in the germline V gene. With V trimmed by 6 bases and J by 0 bases, 7 bases remained unmatched. CDR3 sequence: CASSFDRGRLNTEAFF. The CDR3 bases are TGTGCCAGCTCCTTCGACAGGGGGCGTTTGAACACTGAAGCTTTCTTT. Variable domain in full (rest from reference TRBV18 and TRBJ1-1): NAGVMQNPRHLVRRRGQEARLRCSPMKGHSHVYWYRQLPEEGLKFMVYLQKENIIDESGMPKERFSAEFPKEGPSILRIQQVVRGDSAAYFCASSFDRGRLNTEAFFGQGTRLTVV.

V gene TRBV7-3 combines with J gene TRBJ2-6, with D perhaps TRBD2 (5 bases). Trimming took off 5 bases at V and 0 bases at J, with 8 bases between the two ends. The V gene's germline CDR1 is SGHTA and CDR2 FQGTGA. The CDR3 covers 15 residues. The chain's CDR3 is CASSPEVSGANVLTF. CDR3 in DNA: TGTGCCAGCAGCCCGGAGGTCTCTGGGGCCAACGTCCTGACTTTC.